This T cell receptor beta chain was found in a study of breast tumors, draining lymph nodes, adjacent tissues. Findings and limits, study-wide: That most tumor T cells come from lymph nodes remained unproven. Findings are consistent with lymph node origin and intratumoral expansion of most tumor T cells. Tumor repertoires ranked between lymph nodes and nontumor tissue in diversity, with V and J gene preferences. Luminal-like breast cancer showed significantly higher tumor–nontumor repertoire similarity than basal-like.

CDR1 is SEHNR and CDR2 is FQNEAQ in the germline V gene (reference sequence). Deletions cut 2 bases from V and 1 base from J, with 15 bases between. The CDR3 length is 16 residues. By proportion, this clonotype is medium-sized. Antigen unknown. One entry per CDR3 protein, called by TCRdb with MiXCR from the multiplex PCR reads. The sample lists roughly 11,000 distinct CDR3 sequences, 30% to 45% occurring once. This clonotype originated in a female donor with breast cancer. Some clones in this sample may be carry-over from other donors' samples. Sequencing used breast tumor tissue. The rearrangement joins TRBV7-9 to TRBJ2-7, with D possibly being TRBD1 or TRBD2 (5 bases each). CDR3 in DNA: TGTGCCAGCAGCTTATCGCTAGGGGAGAGGTCCTACGAGCAGTACTTC. Protein: CASSLSLGERSYEQYF. Looking up the rest from reference TRBV7-9 and TRBJ2-7 gives the full variable domain: DTGVSQNPRHKITKRGQNVTFRCDPISEHNRLYWYRQTLGQGPEFLTYFQNEAQLEKSRLLSDRFSAERPKGSFSTLEIQRTEQGDSAMYLCASSLSLGERSYEQYFGPGTRLTVT.